This T cell receptor beta chain came from a study of cytomegalovirus exposure and HLA in healthy donors. Study conclusions and caveats: The dataset shows that most TCR sequences were rare, while some public TCRs occurred in many donors. When analyzed later, a missense DCLRE1C variant was found to be linked to TCR beta V- and J-gene trimming.

The PCR made use of 60 Vbeta and 13 Jbeta primers. The protocol was immunoSEQ multiplex PCR, while the TCRdb copy is restricted to in-frame clones and leaves out a portion. The sample carries about 180,000 clones, 80% recorded once. In germline, CDR1 is SGHRS, CDR2 YFSETQ. Trimming took 2 bases from V and 8 from J, leaving 20 bases between them. The CDR3 is 16 residues long. This clone was picked up a small number of times. Its target is not known. This sequence was found in a girl under 18 in good health and CMV-seropositive. Sequencing was done on a sample of PBMCs. V usage is TRBV5-1 and J usage is TRBJ2-1, with a tentative D call TRBD1 (6 bases). CDR3 bases: TGCGCCAGCAGCTTTACCAGGGGCTTTTCCGGAGATGAGCAGTTCTTC. Encoded protein: CASSFTRGFSGDEQFF.